The TCR beta chain under discussion was sequenced for a study of blood T cell repertoires in COVID-19. CDR3 size: 16 residues. The germline V gene has CDR1 LNHDA and CDR2 SQIVND (reference sequence). The ends lost 5 bases at V and 3 bases at J; junction bases unmatched: 6. In the authors' methods: Reference gene primer amplification in the assay estimated nucleated cell counts. Only in-frame clones appear in the TCRdb table, and some are missing; sequencing was by immunoSEQ multiplex PCR. That table supplies the V and J calls and clone size; D and trimming were determined from the DNA. Of 200,000 or so clones in the sample, 70% to 85% were seen once.

Sequencing was done on a sample of peripheral blood. V and J are TRBV19 and TRBJ2-7; 14 positions match TRBD2. The sequence came from a man in his forties who had recovered from COVID-19. The CDR3 DNA is TGTGCCAGTAGTGACGGGACTAGCGGGAGTAGCTACGAGCAGTACTTC. Protein: CASSDGTSGSSYEQYF.